This T cell receptor beta chain was retrieved from a study of T cell repertoires in cytomegalovirus infection. On the study more broadly: Recently identified HLA-C-restricted CMV epitopes were among the peptides used. Based on public TCR beta signatures, there were indications of CMV infection and of a matching HLA type.

Remarks on this clonotype: Its antigen is not identified.

TCRdb processed the reads anew with MiXCR; each CDR3 protein has one entry. The data show roughly 310,000 distinct CDR3 sequences, under 35% seen once. V was pared by 6 bases and J by 8 bases, with 8 bases of the junction left unmatched. In germline, CDR1 is SGHAT, CDR2 FQNNGV. The length of the CDR3 is 15 residues. The rearrangement uses TRBV11-2 and TRBJ1-6, with 9 nucleotides matching TRBD1. This receptor was taken from a human donor in good health (CMV status not recorded). Some clones in this sample may be carry-over from other donors' samples. The starting material was cultured PBMCs, obtained from culture after CMV antigen stimulation. CDR3 DNA sequence: TGTGCCAGCAGACGGCCGGGACAGGGACATTCACCCCTCCACTTT. Encoded protein: CASRRPGQGHSPLHF.